The clone carrying this TCR beta chain has only a few counts. This sample is drawn from a study of somatic mutations in cytotoxic T cells in rheumatoid arthritis. Across the study: Purity of nearly 100% was reached when some V beta antibody-stained T-cell populations were flow-sorted, including V beta1+ cells sequenced for TCRB.

Using immunoSEQ multiplex PCR, the repertoire was profiled, and TCRdb retains in-frame clones only, with some absent. The profile shows about 12,000 clones, more than 75% of them singletons. Germline V CDR1 and CDR2: PRHDT, FYEKMQ (reference sequence). V lost 4 bases to trimming and J lost 7 bases, with 14 bases between them. The CDR3 has 15 residues. V gene TRBV13 combines with J gene TRBJ1-6; no reliable D call. The TCR comes from a man aged 45-65 years in good health. Sequenced sample: CD8+ T cells sorted from blood. CDR3 DNA sequence: TGTGCCAGCAGCTCGGACCGGGAGGAAAATTCACCCCTCCACTTT. Translated: CASSSDREENSPLHF.